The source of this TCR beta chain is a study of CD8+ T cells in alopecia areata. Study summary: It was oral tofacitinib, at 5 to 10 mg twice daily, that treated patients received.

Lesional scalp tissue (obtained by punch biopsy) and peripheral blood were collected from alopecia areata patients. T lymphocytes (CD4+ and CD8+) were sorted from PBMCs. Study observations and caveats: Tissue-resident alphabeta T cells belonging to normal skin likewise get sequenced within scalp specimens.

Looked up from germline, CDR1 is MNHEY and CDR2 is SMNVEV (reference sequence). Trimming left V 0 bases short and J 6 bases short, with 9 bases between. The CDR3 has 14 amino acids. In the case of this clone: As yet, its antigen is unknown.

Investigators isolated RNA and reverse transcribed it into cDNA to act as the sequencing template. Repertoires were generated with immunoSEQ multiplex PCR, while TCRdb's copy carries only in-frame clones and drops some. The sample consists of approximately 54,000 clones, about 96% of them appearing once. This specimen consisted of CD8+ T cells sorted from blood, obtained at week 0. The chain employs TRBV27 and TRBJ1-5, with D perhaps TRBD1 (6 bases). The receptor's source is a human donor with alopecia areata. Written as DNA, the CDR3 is TGTGCCAGCAGTTTATCGATGGGGGCTCAGCCCCAGCATTTT. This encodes CASSLSMGAQPQHF.